The 22 T cell receptor beta chains below were found in one sample sequenced in a study of shared clonotypes between healthy human individuals. Sequenced by immunoSEQ multiplex PCR; TCRdb stores in-frame clones only, minus some. The table lists more than 400,000 clones, about 78% of them singletons. The specimen was PBMCs. These receptor sequences come from a woman aged 40 to 55 in good health. Some clones in this sample may be carry-over from other donors' samples.

The chain combines TRBV9 with TRBJ2-1; no clear D gene. Looked up from germline, CDR1 is SGDLS and CDR2 is YYNGEE. This CDR3 spans 13 amino acids. V dropped 6 bases and J dropped 9 bases, with 16 bases sitting between them. The CDR3 sequence: CASNLVGGGEQFF. CDR3 nucleotide sequence: TGTGCCAGCAATTTAGTCGGCGGCGGTGAGCAGTTCTTC.

This clone was seen a few times. The rearrangement links TRBV28 to TRBJ1-5, with D unclear. With 3 bases removed from V and 6 bases from J, the gap between germline ends came to 15 bases. Germline lookup yields CDR1 MDHEN and CDR2 SYDVKM. The CDR3 spans 15 residues. CDR3 nucleotides: TGTGCCAGCAGTTTGACCGTAGCCCTCGGTCAGCCCCAGCATTTT. Translating it yields CASSLTVALGQPQHF. Full variable domain (rest looked up from reference TRBV28 and TRBJ1-5): DVKVTQSSRYLVKRTGEKVFLECVQDMDHENMFWYRQDPGLGLRLIYFSYDVKMKEKGDIPEGYSVSREKKERFSLILESASTNQTSMYLCASSLTVALGQPQHFGDGTRLSIL.

A single count supports this clone. The chain employs TRBV11-2 and TRBJ1-3; D may be TRBD1 (5 bases). Germline V gene data show CDR1 as SGHAT and CDR2 as FQNNGV. The CDR3 sequence is 14 residues long. V lost 0 bases to trimming and J lost 2 bases, with 5 bases between them. The CDR3 bases are TGTGCCAGCAGCTTAGACAGGGCTGGAAACACCATATATTTT. This translates into CASSLDRAGNTIYF.

This clone came up a few times. The V and J genes are TRBV15 and TRBJ2-2, with D hard to call. The CDR3 is made up of 12 amino acids. Germline CDR1 and CDR2: LNHNV and YYDKDF (reference sequence). Trimming shortened V by 7 bases and J by 6 bases, and 9 bases separated the two germline ends. The CDR3 here is CATISNAGELFF. DNA for the CDR3: TGTGCCACCATCTCCAACGCCGGGGAGCTGTTTTTT.

V is TRBV27 and J is TRBJ2-7; 8 nucleotides match TRBD1. Losses at the gene ends were 5 bases for V and 6 bases for J; bases not matched to a gene: 12. Germline CDR1 is MNHEY and CDR2 is SMNVEV (reference sequence). This CDR3 is built from 15 residues. The CDR3 DNA is TGTGCCAGCAGTACCTGGACAGGGTCTAGGGGCGAGCAGTACTTC. Amino acids: CASSTWTGSRGEQYF.

The chain carries TRBV30 and TRBJ2-5, with D hard to call. This CDR3 contains 12 residues. The V and J ends lost 2 bases and 5 bases respectively, with 9 bases between them. Germline V CDR1 and CDR2: GTSNPN, SVGIG (reference sequence). The CDR3: CAWSSVGETQYF. In DNA, the CDR3 is TGTGCCTGGAGTTCTGTGGGGGAGACCCAGTACTTC.

This chain connects TRBV2 to TRBJ1-2; D call uncertain. CDR3 length: 14 residues. Between the trimmed V and J ends, which lost 6 bases and 4 bases, there was a span of 15 bases. Germline CDR1 and CDR2: SNHLY and FYNNEI. The CDR3 here is CASSPVEVVYGYTF. The CDR3 coding sequence is TGTGCCAGCAGCCCCGTGGAGGTGGTCTATGGCTACACCTTC.

The chain is built from TRBV5-1 and TRBJ1-1, with a weak D call TRBD1 (5 bases). Germline CDR1 reads SGHRS; CDR2 reads YFSETQ. The CDR3 is 16 residues long. Trimming removed 4 bases at V and 0 bases at J, with 16 bases between. The CDR3 nucleotides are TGCGCCAGCAGCACCCGGTCCGGACACCTGAACACTGAAGCTTTCTTT. It encodes CASSTRSGHLNTEAFF.

The V call is TRBV11-2, the J call TRBJ1-5, with 8 bases identical to TRBD1. V shed 1 base, J shed 5 bases, and the junction held 1 base outside the gene matches. CDR1 SGHAT and CDR2 FQNNGV come from the germline V gene. The CDR3 is 14 residues long. The chain's CDR3 is CASSLGQGYQPQHF. DNA of the CDR3: TGTGCCAGCAGCTTAGGACAGGGGTATCAGCCCCAGCATTTT.

This clone appeared a few times. V usage is TRBV10-2 and J usage is TRBJ2-7; D call uncertain. Between the trimmed V and J ends, which lost 2 bases and 3 bases, there was a span of 8 bases. The CDR3 has 13 residues. CDR1 and CDR2 from the germline V gene are WSHSY and SAAADI. The CDR3 loop reads CASSEETLYEQYF. Here the CDR3 DNA reads TGCGCCAGCAGTGAGGAGACCCTCTACGAGCAGTACTTC.

This rearrangement joins TRBV4-3 to TRBJ2-1; 9 bases align to TRBD2. Germline CDR1 is LGHNA and CDR2 is YSLEER. The V and J ends lost 1 base and 9 bases, in that order; junction bases with no gene match: 7. The CDR3 is 15 residues long. In DNA form, the CDR3 reads TGCGCCAGCAGCCAAGGTCTAGCGGGATTTGGTGAGCAGTTCTTC. It codes for CASSQGLAGFGEQFF.

The gene calls are TRBV5-1 and TRBJ1-1, with D possibly TRBD1 on 6 matching bases. Germline CDR1 SGHRS, CDR2 YFSETQ. Between the trimmed V and J ends, which lost 0 bases and 10 bases, there was a span of 16 bases. This CDR3 region has 14 residues. The CDR3 sequence: CASSLEGNRAVAFF. CDR3 sequence (DNA): TGCGCCAGCAGCTTGGAGGGAAACAGGGCCGTAGCTTTCTTT.

The chain couples TRBV19 to TRBJ2-1, with D unclear. The CDR3 has 15 residues. Germline V gene sequence: CDR1 LNHDA, CDR2 SQIVND (reference sequence). V lost 4 bases to trimming and J lost 0 bases, with 10 bases between them. CDR3 in DNA: TGTGCCAGTAGTAGGTTAGTGGACTCCTACAATGAGCAGTTCTTC. Its translation: CASSRLVDSYNEQFF.

This clone is a singleton in its sample. CDR3 sequence: CASRRETANTEAFF. The CDR3 DNA sequence: TGTGCCAGCAGAAGGGAGACAGCGAACACTGAAGCTTTCTTT. The genes are TRBV27 and TRBJ1-1; D perhaps matches TRBD1 (5 bases). This CDR3 contains 14 residues. Trimming stripped 6 bases from V and 1 base from J, with 12 bases between. Germline-derived CDR1 and CDR2 are MNHEY and SMNVEV (reference sequence).

V gene TRBV6-6 combines with J gene TRBJ2-7; possibly TRBD1 or TRBD2 for D (6 bases each). Germline V CDR1 and CDR2: MNHNY, SVGAGI (reference sequence). Trimming took 5 bases from V and 6 from J, leaving 17 bases between them. The CDR3 has 14 residues. Here the CDR3 DNA reads TGTGCCAGCAGTGGCCTCAGGGGACTTGGCGAGCAGTACTTC. This translates into CASSGLRGLGEQYF.

The chain couples TRBV29-1 to TRBJ2-1; 12 bases map to TRBD2. J lost 9 bases, V lost 7 bases, and 7 bases had no gene match. The length of the CDR3 is 13 residues. CDR1 SQVTM and CDR2 ANQGSEA come from the germline V gene. In DNA form, the CDR3 reads TGCAGCGCGACTAGCGGGAGTTTGTTTGAGCAGTTCTTC. It translates to CSATSGSLFEQFF.

The rearrangement uses TRBV4-2 and TRBJ1-1; maybe TRBD1 (6 bases). V was pared by 0 bases and J by 5 bases, with 16 bases between. The CDR3 covers 16 residues. From germline, CDR1 is LGHNA and CDR2 YNFKEQ. This CDR3 reads CASSQDGAGARTEAFF. CDR3 sequence (DNA): TGTGCCAGCAGCCAAGACGGCGCGGGGGCGCGGACTGAAGCTTTCTTT.

The chain combines TRBV4-3 with TRBJ1-6; unclear D gene. Germline V gene sequence: CDR1 LGHNA, CDR2 YSLEER. CDR3 length: 14 amino acids. Trimming took 1 base from V and 13 from J, leaving 14 bases between them. The CDR3: CASSQVPRGSPLHF. The CDR3 region has the DNA TGCGCCAGCAGCCAAGTGCCACGGGGATCGCCCCTCCACTTT.

The rearrangement uses TRBV18 and TRBJ2-6; D call uncertain. This CDR3 region has 16 residues. V was shortened by 3 bases and J by 1 base, with 10 bases between the two germline ends. Per germline, CDR1 KGHSH and CDR2 LQKENI. Here the CDR3 reads CASSPEHRSGANVLTF. The DNA for the CDR3 is TGTGCCAGCTCACCCGAGCATAGATCTGGGGCCAACGTCCTGACTTTC.

CDR3 coding DNA: TGCGCCAGCAGTGAGGGATTCTCTGGAAACACCATATATTTT. Amino acids: CASSEGFSGNTIYF. The chain uses TRBV10-1 and TRBJ1-3; the D is unclear. The CDR3 has 14 residues. The V end was cut by 2 bases, the J end by 0 bases, with 5 bases between. Germline CDR1 WNHNN, CDR2 SYGVQD (reference sequence).

The V and J genes are TRBV29-1 and TRBJ2-3; TRBD1 agrees at 10 bases. Trimming at V came to 4 bases and at J to 4 bases, leaving 8 bases not matched to a gene. The CDR3 covers 15 residues. Germline loops: CDR1 SQVTM, CDR2 ANQGSEA. CDR3 loop: CSVVPLDRGPDTQYF. Written as DNA, the CDR3 is TGCAGCGTTGTCCCACTTGACAGGGGGCCAGATACGCAGTATTTT.

As to this clone: Additional DNA sequences in this sample encode the identical CDR3. The J gene is TRBJ2-1, the V gene TRBV9; 9 bases are a match to TRBD1. V dropped 4 bases and J dropped 4; count of bases not matched to a gene: 6. The CDR3 runs to 15 residues. The germline gives CDR1 SGDLS, CDR2 YYNGEE. Here the CDR3 DNA reads TGTGCCAGCAGCCCTCGGACAGGGGATTACAATGAGCAGTTCTTC. As protein: CASSPRTGDYNEQFF.